This T cell receptor (beta chain) stems from a study of spatial heterogeneity in lung cancer. Study overall: Sequence detection consistently recorded a greater number of beta-chain than alpha-chain sequences.

The time point here: sample taken at primary tumor resection. TCRdb re-called the 5' RACE reads with MiXCR, one entry per CDR3 protein. The sample shows more than 9,000 distinct CDR3 sequences, roughly 6.4% of them seen only once. This CDR3 has 15 residues. Germline values: CDR1 MDHEN, CDR2 SYDVKM. Trimming pared 7 bases from V and 1 base from J, leaving 13 bases between. The V gene is TRBV28, the J gene TRBJ2-2, with TRBD1 as a possible D gene (6 bases). The clonotype was recovered from a male donor with early-stage non-small cell lung cancer. The material was normal lung tissue next to the tumor, obtained at surgery. CDR3 residues: CASNPGGLNTGELFF. The CDR3 nucleotides read TGTGCCAGCAACCCTGGGGGCTTGAACACCGGGGAGCTGTTTTTT.